This TCR beta chain derives from a study of beta chain features in type 1 diabetes. Study-wide points: For type 1 diabetes patients, VDJ junctions showed fewer insertions and more deletions. Type 1 diabetes patients had TCRB CDR3s that were shorter (moderately but significantly so) in all four CD4+ subsets. The cDNA sequencing approach could over-represent high-TCR-expressing cells.

Expressed TCRB transcripts were sequenced, since all the RNA that had been isolated was reverse transcribed. Samples drawn from stem cell-like memory T cells averaged approximately 1 million reads. TCRdb's table, derived via immunoSEQ multiplex PCR, lists solely in-frame clones and lacks some. Found here are around 45,000 clones, approximately 44% of them singletons; the top ten hold around 0.13%. Averaging approximately 120 mL, one heparinised blood draw came from each individual donor. Details on this clone: Its antigen is as yet unknown.

The germline V and J ends were trimmed by 4 bases and 9 bases, with 20 bases remaining between them. Germline V lookup: CDR1 MNHNS, CDR2 SASEGT. This CDR3 is 15 amino acids long. The chain employs TRBV6-1 and TRBJ2-3, with D hard to call. This receptor was identified in a man aged 25-45 years with type 1 diabetes. The sample comprised stem cell memory CD4+ T cells from blood. CDR3 residues: CASSVTLQTGRTQYF. The CDR3 nucleotides read TGTGCCAGCAGTGTGACCCTACAAACGGGTCGGACGCAGTATTTT.